The source of this T cell receptor (beta chain) is a study of T cell responses to AZD1222 COVID-19 vaccine. Study findings and constraints: At baseline, just a handful of AZD1222 recipients tested seropositive. The breadth and depth of Spike-specific TCRs increased once two AZD1222 doses had been given. Without day 14 samples, only post-peak T cell repertoires were studied. Nearly half of unique spike-specific TCRs reportedly avoided B.1.351 and B.1.1.7 mutated regions.

Between the trimmed V and J ends, which lost 2 bases and 6 bases, there was a span of 11 bases. The CDR3 length is 14 residues. Per the germline V gene, CDR1 is KGHSH and CDR2 is LQKENI. Here immunoSEQ multiplex PCR was the method, and the copy in TCRdb shows in-frame clones only, minus some. The sample records under 120,000 clones, approximately 96% being singletons. On this clone: Antigen specificity is unknown.

The TCR sequence derives from an adult in good health. The rearrangement uses TRBV18 and TRBJ1-5; maybe TRBD1 (5 bases). The sequencing here drew on peripheral blood, taken on day 0 of AZD1222 vaccination. CDR3 sequence reads: CASSPGTQGQPQHF. CDR3 coding DNA: TGTGCCAGCTCACCAGGCACCCAGGGTCAGCCCCAGCATTTT.